This TCR beta chain was captured by sequencing in a study of regulatory T cells in long-lasting Graves disease. In its sample, this clonotype was seen many times. CDR3 regions were amplified by Arm-PCR using iRepertoire HTBI primers to build TCR beta libraries. TCRdb re-called the multiplex PCR reads through MiXCR, storing one row per CDR3 protein. Among fewer than 650,000 distinct CDR3 sequences listed, 16% were seen once. Time point defined: newly diagnosed GD, antithyroid drugs for less than 3 months. PBMC-extracted RNA yielded the TCR library. The germline V gene has CDR1 MNHNS and CDR2 SASEGT. The CDR3 is 13 amino acids. Trimming shortened V by 5 bases and J by 0 bases, and 7 bases separated the two germline ends. The sample was also linked to a second study, of T cells in Graves' hyperthyroidism and ophthalmopathy.

The origin of this receptor is a woman in her 30s with Graves disease. The gene calls are TRBV6-1 and TRBJ2-5; D ambiguous. The sample here was peripheral blood mononuclear cells (PBMCs), taken at new diagnosis, from a patient treated with antithyroid drugs. CDR3 sequence (DNA): TGTGCCAGCAGTCGAGAGTACCAAGAGACCCAGTACTTC. Its protein is CASSREYQETQYF.